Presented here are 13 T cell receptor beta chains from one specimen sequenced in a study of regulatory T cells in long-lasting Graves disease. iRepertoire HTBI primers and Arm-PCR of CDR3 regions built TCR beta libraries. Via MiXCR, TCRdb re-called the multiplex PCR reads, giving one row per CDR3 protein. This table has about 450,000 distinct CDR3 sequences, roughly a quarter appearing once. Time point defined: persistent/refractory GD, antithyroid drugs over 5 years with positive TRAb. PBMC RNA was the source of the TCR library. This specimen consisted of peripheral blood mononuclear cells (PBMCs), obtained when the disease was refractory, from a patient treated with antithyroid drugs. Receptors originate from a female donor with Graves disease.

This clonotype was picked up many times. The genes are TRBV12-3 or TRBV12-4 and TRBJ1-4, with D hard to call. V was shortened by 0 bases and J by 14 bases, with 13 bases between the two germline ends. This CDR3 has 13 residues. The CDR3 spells CASSLAHGETLFF. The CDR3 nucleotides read TGTGCCAGCAGTTTAGCGCACGGGGAGACCCTGTTTTTT.

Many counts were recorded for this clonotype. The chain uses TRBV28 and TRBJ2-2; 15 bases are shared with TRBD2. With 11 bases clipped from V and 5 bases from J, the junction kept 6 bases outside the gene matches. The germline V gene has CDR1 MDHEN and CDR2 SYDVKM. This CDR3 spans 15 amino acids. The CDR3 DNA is TGTGCCGGGGGACTAGCGGGAGGAGGGACCGGGGAGCTGTTTTTT. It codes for CAGGLAGGGTGELFF.

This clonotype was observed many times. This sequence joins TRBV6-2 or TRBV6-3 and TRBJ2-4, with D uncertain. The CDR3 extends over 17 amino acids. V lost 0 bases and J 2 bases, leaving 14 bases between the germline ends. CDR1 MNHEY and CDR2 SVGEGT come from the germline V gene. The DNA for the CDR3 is TGTGCCAGCAGTTACTCCTACTCTTGGGAATCCAAAAACATTCAGTACTTC. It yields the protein CASSYSYSWESKNIQYF.

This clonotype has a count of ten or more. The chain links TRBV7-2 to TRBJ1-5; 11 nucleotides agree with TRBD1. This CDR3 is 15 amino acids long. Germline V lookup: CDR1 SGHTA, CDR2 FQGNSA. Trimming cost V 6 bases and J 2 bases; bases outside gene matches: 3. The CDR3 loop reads CASSSGQGGNQPQHF. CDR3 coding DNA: TGTGCCAGCAGTTCGGGACAGGGGGGCAATCAGCCCCAGCATTTT.

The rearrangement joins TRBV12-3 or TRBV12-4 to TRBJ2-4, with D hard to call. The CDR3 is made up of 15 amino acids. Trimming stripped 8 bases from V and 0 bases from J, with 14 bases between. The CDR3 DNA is TGTGCCAGCTGCGTTAGTGGGTTAGCCAAAAACATTCAGTACTTC. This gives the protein CASCVSGLAKNIQYF.

The CDR3 region is CSARDPTGYEQYF. In DNA, the CDR3 is TGCAGTGCTAGAGATCCGACAGGCTACGAGCAGTACTTC. The rearrangement joins TRBV20-1 to TRBJ2-7; a possible D gene is TRBD1 (6 bases). CDR3 length equals 13 residues. V dropped 0 bases and J dropped 3 bases, with 9 bases sitting between them. CDR1 and CDR2 from the germline V gene are DFQATT and SNEGSKA (reference sequence).

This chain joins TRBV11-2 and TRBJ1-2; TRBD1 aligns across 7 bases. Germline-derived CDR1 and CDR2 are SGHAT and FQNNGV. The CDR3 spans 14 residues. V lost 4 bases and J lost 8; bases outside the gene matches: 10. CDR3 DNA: TGTGCCAGCAGCTCCGGACAGGTCCCCTTCGGCTACACCTTC. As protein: CASSSGQVPFGYTF. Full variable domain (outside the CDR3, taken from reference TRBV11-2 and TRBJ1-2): EAGVAQSPRYKIIEKRQSVAFWCNPISGHATLYWYQQILGQGPKLLIQFQNNGVVDDSQLPKDRFSAERLKGVDSTLKIQPAKLEDSAVYLCASSSGQVPFGYTFGSGTRLTVV.

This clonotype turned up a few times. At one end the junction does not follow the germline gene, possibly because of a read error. CDR3 sequence: CASSQTFRTGSKNIQYF. The CDR3 DNA reads as TGTGCCAGCAGCCAGACCTTCAGGACAGGGAGTAAAAACATTCAGTACTTC. The V and J genes are TRBV5-1 and TRBJ2-4, with TRBD1 identical over 8 bases. CDR3 length: 17 amino acids. Germline loops: CDR1 SGHRS, CDR2 YFSETQ.

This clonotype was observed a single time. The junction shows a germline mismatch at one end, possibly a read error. Written as DNA, the CDR3 is TGCAGTGCTAGGGGTGTTGGGGAGACCCATTACTTC. Amino acid sequence: CSARGVGETHYF. The chain recombines TRBV20-1 with TRBJ2-5, with a tentative D call TRBD2 (5 bases). Germline CDR1 DFQATT, CDR2 SNEGSKA (reference sequence). The CDR3 is made up of 12 amino acids.

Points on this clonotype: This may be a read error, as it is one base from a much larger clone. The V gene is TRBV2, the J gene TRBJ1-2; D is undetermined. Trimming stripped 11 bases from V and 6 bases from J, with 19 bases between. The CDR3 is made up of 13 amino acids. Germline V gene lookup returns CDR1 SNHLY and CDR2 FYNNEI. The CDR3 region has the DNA TGTGCCGACTCCCGACGGGTCTCCGATGGCTACACCTTC. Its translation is CADSRRVSDGYTF.

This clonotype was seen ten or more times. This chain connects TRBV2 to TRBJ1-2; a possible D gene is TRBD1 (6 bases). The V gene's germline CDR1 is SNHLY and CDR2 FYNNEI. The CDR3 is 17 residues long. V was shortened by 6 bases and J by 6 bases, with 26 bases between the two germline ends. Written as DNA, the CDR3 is TGTGCCAGCAGGCGGAGAAACCTAGGGACAATCTTTAATGGCTACACCTTC. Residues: CASRRRNLGTIFNGYTF.

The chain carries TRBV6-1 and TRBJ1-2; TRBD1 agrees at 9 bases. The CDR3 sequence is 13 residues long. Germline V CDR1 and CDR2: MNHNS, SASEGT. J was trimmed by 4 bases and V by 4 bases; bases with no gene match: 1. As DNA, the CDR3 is TGTGCCAGCAGTGCGACAGGGGGCTATGGCTACACCTTC. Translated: CASSATGGYGYTF.

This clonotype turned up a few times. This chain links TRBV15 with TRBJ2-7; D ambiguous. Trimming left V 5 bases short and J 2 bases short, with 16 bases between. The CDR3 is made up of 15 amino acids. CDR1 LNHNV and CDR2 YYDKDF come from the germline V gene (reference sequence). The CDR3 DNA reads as TGTGCCACCAGCTTCCGACCGTGGGCCCCCTACGAGCAGTACTTC. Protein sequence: CATSFRPWAPYEQYF.